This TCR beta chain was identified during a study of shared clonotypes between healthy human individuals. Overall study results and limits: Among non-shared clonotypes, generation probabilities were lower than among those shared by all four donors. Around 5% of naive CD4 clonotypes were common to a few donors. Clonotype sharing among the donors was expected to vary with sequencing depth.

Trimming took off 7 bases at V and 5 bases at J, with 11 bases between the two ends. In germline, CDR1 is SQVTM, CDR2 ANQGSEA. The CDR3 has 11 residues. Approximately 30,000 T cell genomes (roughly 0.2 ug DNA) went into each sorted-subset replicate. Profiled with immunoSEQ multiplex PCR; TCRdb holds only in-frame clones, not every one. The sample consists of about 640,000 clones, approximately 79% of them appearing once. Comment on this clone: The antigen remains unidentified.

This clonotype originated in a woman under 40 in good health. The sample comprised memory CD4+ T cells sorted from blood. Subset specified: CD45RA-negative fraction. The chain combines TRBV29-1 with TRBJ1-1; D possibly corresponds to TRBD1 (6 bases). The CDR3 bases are TGCAGCGGGGCAGGGGATACTGAAGCTTTCTTT. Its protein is CSGAGDTEAFF.